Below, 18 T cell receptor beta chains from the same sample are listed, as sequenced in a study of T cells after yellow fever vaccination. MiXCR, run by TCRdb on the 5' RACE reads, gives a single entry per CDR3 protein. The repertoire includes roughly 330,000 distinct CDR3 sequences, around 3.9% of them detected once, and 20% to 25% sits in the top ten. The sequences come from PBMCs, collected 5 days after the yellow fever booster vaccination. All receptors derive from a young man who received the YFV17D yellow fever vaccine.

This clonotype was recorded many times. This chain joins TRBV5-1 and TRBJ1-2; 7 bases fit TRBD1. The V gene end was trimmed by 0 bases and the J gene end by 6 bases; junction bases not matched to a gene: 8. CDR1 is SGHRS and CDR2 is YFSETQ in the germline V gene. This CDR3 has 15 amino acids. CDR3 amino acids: CASSLAQGRHNGYTF. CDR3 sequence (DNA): TGCGCCAGCAGCTTGGCACAGGGGCGCCATAATGGCTACACCTTC.

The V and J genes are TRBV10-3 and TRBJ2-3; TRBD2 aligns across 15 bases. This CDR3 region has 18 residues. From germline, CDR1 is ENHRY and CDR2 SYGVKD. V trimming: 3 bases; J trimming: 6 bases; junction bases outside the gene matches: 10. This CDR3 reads CAISDLGLAGGERDTQYF. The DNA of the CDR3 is TGTGCCATCAGTGATTTAGGACTAGCGGGGGGGGAGCGGGATACGCAGTATTTT.

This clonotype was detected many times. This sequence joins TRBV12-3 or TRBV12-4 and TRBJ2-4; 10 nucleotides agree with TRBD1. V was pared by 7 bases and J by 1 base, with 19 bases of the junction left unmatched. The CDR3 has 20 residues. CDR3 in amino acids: CASTLWGDRGIPRAKNIQYF. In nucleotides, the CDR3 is TGTGCCAGCACTCTTTGGGGGGACAGGGGAATCCCTCGGGCCAAAAACATTCAGTACTTC.

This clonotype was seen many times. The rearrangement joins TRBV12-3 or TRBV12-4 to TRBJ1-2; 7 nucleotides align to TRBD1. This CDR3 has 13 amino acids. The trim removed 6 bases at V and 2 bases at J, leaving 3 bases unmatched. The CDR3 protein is CASRPTGNYGYTF. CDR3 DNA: TGTGCCAGCAGACCGACAGGGAACTATGGCTACACCTTC.

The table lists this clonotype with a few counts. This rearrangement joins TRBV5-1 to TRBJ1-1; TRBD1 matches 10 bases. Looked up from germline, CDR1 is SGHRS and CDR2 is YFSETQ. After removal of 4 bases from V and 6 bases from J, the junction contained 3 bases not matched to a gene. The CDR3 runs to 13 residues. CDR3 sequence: CASSGTGESEAFF. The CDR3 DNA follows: TGCGCCAGCAGCGGGACAGGGGAGTCTGAAGCTTTCTTT.

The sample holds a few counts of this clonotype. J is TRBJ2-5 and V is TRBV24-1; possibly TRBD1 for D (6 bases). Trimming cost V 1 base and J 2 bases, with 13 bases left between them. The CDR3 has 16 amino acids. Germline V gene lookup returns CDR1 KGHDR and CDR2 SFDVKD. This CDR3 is CATSDFVQGGQETQYF. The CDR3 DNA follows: TGTGCCACCAGTGATTTCGTACAGGGCGGACAAGAGACCCAGTACTTC.

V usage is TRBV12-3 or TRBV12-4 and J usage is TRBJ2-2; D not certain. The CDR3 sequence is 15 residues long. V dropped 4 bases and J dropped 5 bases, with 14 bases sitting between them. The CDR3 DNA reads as TGTGCCAGCAGTTACGGACCTCTGGGGACCGGGGAGCTGTTTTTT. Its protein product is CASSYGPLGTGELFF.

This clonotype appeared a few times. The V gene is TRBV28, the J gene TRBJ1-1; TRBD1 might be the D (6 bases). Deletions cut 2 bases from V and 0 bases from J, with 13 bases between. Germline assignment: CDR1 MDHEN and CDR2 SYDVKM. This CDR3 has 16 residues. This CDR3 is CASSLLSDSMNTEAFF. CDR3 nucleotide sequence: TGTGCCAGCAGTTTACTATCGGACAGCATGAACACTGAAGCTTTCTTT.

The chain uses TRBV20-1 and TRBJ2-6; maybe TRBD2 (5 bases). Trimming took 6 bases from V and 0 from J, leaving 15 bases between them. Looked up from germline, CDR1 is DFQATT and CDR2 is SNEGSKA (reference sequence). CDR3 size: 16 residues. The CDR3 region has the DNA TGCAGTGCCCACTCCCCGGGGAACTCTGGGGCCAACGTCCTGACTTTC. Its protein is CSAHSPGNSGANVLTF.

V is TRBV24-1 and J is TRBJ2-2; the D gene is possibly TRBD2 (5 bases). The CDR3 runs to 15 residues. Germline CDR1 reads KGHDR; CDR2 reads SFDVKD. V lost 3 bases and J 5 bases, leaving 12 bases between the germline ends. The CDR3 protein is CATSDRGIRTGELFF. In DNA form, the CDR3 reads TGTGCCACCAGTGATCGGGGAATTCGGACCGGGGAGCTGTTTTTT.

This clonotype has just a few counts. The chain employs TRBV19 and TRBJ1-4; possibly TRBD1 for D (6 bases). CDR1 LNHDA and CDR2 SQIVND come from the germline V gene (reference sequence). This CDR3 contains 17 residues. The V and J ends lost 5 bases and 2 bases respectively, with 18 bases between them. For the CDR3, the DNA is TGTGCCAGTAGTTCAACAGGGTTCGAGGCGACTAATGAAAAACTGTTTTTT. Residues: CASSSTGFEATNEKLFF.

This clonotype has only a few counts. The CDR3 loop is CASSLEAYGGLGNTIYF. CDR3 DNA sequence: TGTGCCAGCAGCTTAGAGGCTTATGGAGGGCTGGGAAACACCATATATTTT. This sequence joins TRBV7-2 and TRBJ1-3; D gene unclear. This CDR3 is built from 17 residues. Trimming left V 1 base short and J 4 bases short, with 17 bases between. Per germline, CDR1 SGHTA and CDR2 FQGNSA.

The CDR3 DNA sequence: TGTGCCATCAGTGATTCGAGGCAGTCCAACGAGCAGTACGTC. It translates to CAISDSRQSNEQYV. This chain uses TRBV10-3 with TRBJ2-7; D remains ambiguous. CDR3 size: 14 residues. From germline, CDR1 is ENHRY and CDR2 SYGVKD. V gave up 3 bases and J gave up 5 bases, with 14 bases separating them.

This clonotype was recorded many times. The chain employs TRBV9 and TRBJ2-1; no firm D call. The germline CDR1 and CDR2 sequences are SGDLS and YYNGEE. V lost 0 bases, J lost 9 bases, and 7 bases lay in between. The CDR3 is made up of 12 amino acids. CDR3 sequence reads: CASSVEQAEQFF. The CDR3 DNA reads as TGTGCCAGCAGCGTAGAACAAGCTGAGCAGTTCTTC. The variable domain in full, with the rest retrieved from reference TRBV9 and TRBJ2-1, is DSGVTQTPKHLITATGQRVTLRCSPRSGDLSVYWYQQSLDQGLQFLIQYYNGEERAKGNILERFSAQQFPDLHSELNLSSLELGDSALYFCASSVEQAEQFFGPGTRLTVL.

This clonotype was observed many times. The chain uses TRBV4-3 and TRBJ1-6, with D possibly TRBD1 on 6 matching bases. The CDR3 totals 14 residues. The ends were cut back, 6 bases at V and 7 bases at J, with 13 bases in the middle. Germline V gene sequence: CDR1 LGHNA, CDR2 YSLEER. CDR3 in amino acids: CASRIGTSNSPLHF. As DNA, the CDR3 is TGCGCCAGCAGAATCGGGACATCGAATTCACCCCTCCACTTT.

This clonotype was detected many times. This CDR3 reads CASSHERQGDQPQHF. In DNA, the CDR3 is TGCGCCAGCAGCCACGAGAGACAGGGGGATCAGCCCCAGCATTTT. The V and J genes are TRBV4-3 and TRBJ1-5; 9 bases are a match to TRBD1. The CDR3 has 15 residues. Germline V gene lookup returns CDR1 LGHNA and CDR2 YSLEER. The V and J ends lost 3 bases and 5 bases, in that order; junction bases with no gene match: 5.

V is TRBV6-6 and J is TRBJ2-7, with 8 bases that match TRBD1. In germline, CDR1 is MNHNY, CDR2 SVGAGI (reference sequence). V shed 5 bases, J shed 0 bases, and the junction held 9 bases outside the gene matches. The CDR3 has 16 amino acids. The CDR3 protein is CASSLQAGGRSYEQYF. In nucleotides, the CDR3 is TGTGCCAGCAGTCTACAGGCAGGGGGCCGCTCCTACGAGCAGTACTTC.

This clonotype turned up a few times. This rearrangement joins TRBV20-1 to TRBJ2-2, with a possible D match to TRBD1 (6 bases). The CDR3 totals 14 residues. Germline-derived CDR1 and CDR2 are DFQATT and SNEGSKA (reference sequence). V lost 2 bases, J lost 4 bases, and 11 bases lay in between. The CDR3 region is CSARQGTTTGELFF. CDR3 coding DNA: TGCAGTGCTAGACAGGGGACCACCACCGGGGAGCTGTTTTTT.